Shown below are 27 T cell receptor beta chains from a single sample sequenced in a study of cytomegalovirus exposure and HLA in healthy donors. Both 60 Vbeta primers and 13 Jbeta primers went into the PCR. Sequenced by immunoSEQ multiplex PCR; TCRdb stores in-frame clones only, minus some. The sample carries roughly 99,000 clones, roughly 80% recorded once. Material: PBMCs. The source of these receptors is a man between 25 and 39 years old in good health and CMV-seronegative.

The CDR3 sequence is CASSQDVGGRSEAFF. The CDR3, as DNA: TGCGCCAGCAGCCAAGACGTGGGGGGGAGGTCTGAAGCTTTCTTT. V usage is TRBV4-1 and J usage is TRBJ1-1, with D perhaps TRBD1 (5 bases). Trimming cost V 0 bases and J 6 bases, with 14 bases left between them. Germline loops: CDR1 MGHRA, CDR2 YSYEKL. This CDR3 has 15 amino acids.

The chain has TRBV6-4 and TRBJ1-5; no reliable D call. CDR3 length equals 12 residues. V was trimmed by 2 bases and J by 9 bases, leaving 8 bases between them. Germline V lookup: CDR1 MRHNA, CDR2 SNTAGT. The CDR3 is CASSDSPRPQHF. In DNA form, the CDR3 reads TGTGCCAGCAGTGACAGTCCGCGGCCCCAGCATTTT.

This clone was observed a single time. The CDR3 DNA follows: TGTGCCTGGAGGGTAGGGGGGGGCACTGAAGCTTTCTTT. Protein product: CAWRVGGGTEAFF. V is TRBV30 and J is TRBJ1-1, with a tentative D call TRBD1 (6 bases). The CDR3 is made up of 13 amino acids. V was shortened by 3 bases and J by 4 bases, with 12 bases between the two germline ends. CDR1 is GTSNPN, CDR2 SVGIG, per germline (reference sequence).

The J gene is TRBJ1-4, the V gene TRBV7-2, with 8 positions matching TRBD1. The CDR3 contains 14 residues. V shed 1 base and J 7 bases; nucleotides not matched to a gene: 2. CDR1 is SGHTA, CDR2 FQGNSA, per germline. The CDR3 DNA is TGTGCCAGCAGCTTAGGGACAGGGCGTGAAAAACTGTTTTTT. Its translation is CASSLGTGREKLFF. The variable domain in full, with the rest retrieved from reference TRBV7-2 and TRBJ1-4, is GAGVSQSPSNKVTEKGKDVELRCDPISGHTALYWYRQSLGQGLEFLIYFQGNSAPDKSGLPSDRFSAERTGGSVSTLTIQRTQQEDSAVYLCASSLGTGREKLFFGSGTQLSVL.

The chain combines TRBV13 with TRBJ2-5, with 9 bases fitting TRBD2. CDR3 size: 16 residues. V lost 2 bases to trimming and J lost 1 base; unmatched junction nucleotides: 5. In germline, CDR1 is PRHDT, CDR2 FYEKMQ (reference sequence). This CDR3 reads CASSLRGGVTQETQYF. CDR3 nucleotide sequence: TGTGCCAGCAGCTTACGCGGGGGGGTGACCCAAGAGACCCAGTACTTC. Variable domain in full (rest from reference TRBV13 and TRBJ2-5): AAGVIQSPRHLIKEKRETATLKCYPIPRHDTVYWYQQGPGQDPQFLISFYEKMQSDKGSIPDRFSAQQFSDYHSELNMSSLELGDSALYFCASSLRGGVTQETQYFGPGTRLLVL.

The rearrangement uses TRBV6-1 and TRBJ1-6; the match to TRBD1 covers 9 bases. The germline V gene encodes CDR1 MNHNS and CDR2 SASEGT. This CDR3 region has 14 residues. Germline trimming cut 4 bases from V and 9 bases from J; bases unmatched to any gene: 4. DNA for the CDR3: TGTGCCAGCAGTGGGTACAGGGGGCGTTCACCCCTCCACTTT. Encoded protein: CASSGYRGRSPLHF.

The chain recombines TRBV28 with TRBJ2-7; D remains unclear. Germline assignment: CDR1 MDHEN and CDR2 SYDVKM. V lost 8 bases and J 3 bases, leaving 8 bases between the germline ends. The CDR3 length is 11 residues. CDR3: CASRARYEQYF. CDR3 bases: TGTGCCAGCCGCGCTCGCTACGAGCAGTACTTC.

V and J are TRBV14 and TRBJ1-6; D ambiguous. Between the trimmed V and J ends, which lost 1 base and 10 bases, there was a span of 11 bases. Germline V CDR1 and CDR2: SGHDN, FVKESK. This CDR3 has 14 residues. The CDR3 nucleotides read TGTGCCAGCAGCCAAGGCCCCCCAGTCTCACCCCTCCACTTT. Its protein is CASSQGPPVSPLHF.

V and J are TRBV13 and TRBJ2-1; D possibly corresponds to TRBD2 (6 bases). Germline lookup yields CDR1 PRHDT and CDR2 FYEKMQ (reference sequence). V was clipped by 11 bases and J by 2 bases, with 16 bases between them. CDR3 length equals 14 residues. The CDR3 coding sequence is TGTGCCTCCAAAAGACTAGGTGCCTACAATGAGCAGTTCTTC. Its protein product is CASKRLGAYNEQFF.

There are a few counts of this clone. The chain links TRBV10-1 to TRBJ1-1; 7 bases align to TRBD1. The CDR3 has 15 amino acids. V gave up 3 bases and J gave up 8 bases; unmatched junction bases: 12. Per the germline V gene, CDR1 is WNHNN and CDR2 is SYGVQD (reference sequence). CDR3 coding DNA: TGCGCCAGCAGTGACGGACAGGCAGGGGCACAGGAAGCTTTCTTT. Protein: CASSDGQAGAQEAFF.

The chain uses TRBV7-3 and TRBJ2-1; 15 bases fit TRBD2. V lost 6 bases and J lost 7; bases outside the gene matches: 22. Per the germline V gene, CDR1 is SGHTA and CDR2 is FQGTGA. The CDR3 is 21 amino acids. The CDR3 loop is CASSRNPGRWTSGRAENEQFF. The CDR3 DNA reads as TGTGCCAGCAGTCGAAACCCAGGGCGGTGGACTAGCGGGAGGGCCGAGAATGAGCAGTTCTTC.

The rearrangement links TRBV11-2 to TRBJ2-1; 7 nucleotides agree with TRBD2. Germline lookup yields CDR1 SGHAT and CDR2 FQNNGV. The CDR3 totals 16 residues. Losses at the gene ends were 5 bases for V and 0 bases for J; bases not matched to a gene: 7. The CDR3 bases are TGTGCCAGCAGCACGGGACTACCTAGCTCCTACAATGAGCAGTTCTTC. It specifies CASSTGLPSSYNEQFF.

DNA for the CDR3: TGCGCCAGCAGCCAAGAAGGAGGGTTTGGGACTGAAGCTTTCTTT. Translated: CASSQEGGFGTEAFF. The chain is built from TRBV4-1 and TRBJ1-1, with D unclear. V dropped 0 bases and J dropped 5 bases, with 13 bases sitting between them. This CDR3 region has 15 residues. Germline values: CDR1 MGHRA, CDR2 YSYEKL.

A few counts support this clone. The chain links TRBV6-1 to TRBJ1-3; the match to TRBD1 covers 10 bases. Germline values: CDR1 MNHNS, CDR2 SASEGT. The CDR3 length is 13 residues. Trimming cost V 6 bases and J 8 bases; bases outside gene matches: 4. The DNA of the CDR3 is TGTGCCAGCAGGGGACAGGGGATGGACACCATATATTTT. This sequence encodes CASRGQGMDTIYF.

This rearrangement joins TRBV7-3 to TRBJ1-1; unclear D gene. V dropped 2 bases and J dropped 0 bases, with 4 bases sitting between them. From germline, CDR1 is SGHTA and CDR2 FQGTGA. This CDR3 comprises 13 residues. The CDR3 is CASSLEMNTEAFF. The CDR3 nucleotides are TGTGCCAGCAGCTTAGAGATGAACACTGAAGCTTTCTTT.

This clone was detected only once. Being one base from a much bigger clone, this may be a read error. The chain recombines TRBV6-1 with TRBJ2-3; D remains ambiguous. CDR3 length equals 11 residues. Per the germline V gene, CDR1 is MNHNS and CDR2 is SASEGT. Trimming stripped 6 bases from V and 2 bases from J, with 3 bases between. This CDR3 is CASRYTDTQYF. In DNA, the CDR3 is TGTGCCAGCAGGTACACAGATACGCAGTATTTT.

The rearrangement links TRBV9 to TRBJ2-2, with D possibly TRBD2 on 6 matching bases. The CDR3 is made up of 15 amino acids. Trimming cost V 4 bases and J 4 bases, with 14 bases left between them. Germline V gene sequence: CDR1 SGDLS, CDR2 YYNGEE. This CDR3 is CASSPRGASTGELFF. The CDR3 DNA is TGTGCCAGCAGCCCCCGCGGGGCCTCCACCGGGGAGCTGTTTTTT.

A single count supports this clone. The chain has TRBV9 and TRBJ1-2; D is perhaps TRBD1 (5 bases). The germline V and J ends were trimmed by 0 bases and 2 bases, with 11 bases remaining between them. CDR1 is SGDLS, CDR2 YYNGEE, per germline. The CDR3 has 15 residues. The CDR3 sequence: CASSVDDSRNYGYTF. CDR3 nucleotides: TGTGCCAGCAGCGTAGATGACAGCCGGAACTATGGCTACACCTTC.

This chain links TRBV13 with TRBJ2-3; the D is unclear. In germline, CDR1 is PRHDT, CDR2 FYEKMQ (reference sequence). The CDR3 sequence is 15 residues long. Trimming stripped 3 bases from V and 0 bases from J, with 10 bases between. The CDR3 is CASSLAALSTDTQYF. The CDR3 nucleotides read TGTGCCAGCAGCTTGGCGGCCTTGAGCACAGATACGCAGTATTTT.

The chain links TRBV7-2 to TRBJ2-4; possible D gene TRBD2, 5 bases. The CDR3 consists of 11 residues. From germline, CDR1 is SGHTA and CDR2 FQGNSA. V dropped 0 bases and J dropped 11 bases, with 5 bases sitting between them. The CDR3 region has the DNA TGTGCCAGCAGCTTAGCCGGGGTTCAGTACTTC. It is translated as CASSLAGVQYF.

The rearrangement links TRBV14 to TRBJ2-3; D not resolved. Germline V CDR1 and CDR2: SGHDN, FVKESK. The CDR3 totals 13 residues. V lost 2 bases, J lost 4 bases, and 7 bases lay in between. Here the CDR3 DNA reads TGTGCCAGCAGCCAACGCCGAGCAGATACGCAGTATTTT. Protein product: CASSQRRADTQYF.

The chain carries TRBV5-1 and TRBJ2-7, with 13 bases fitting TRBD2. The CDR3 sequence is 16 residues long. Unmatched junction bases numbered 2, after V lost 0 bases and J lost 2 bases. CDR1 and CDR2 from the germline V gene are SGHRS and YFSETQ. CDR3 loop: CASSLGGTSGAYEQYF. Here the CDR3 DNA reads TGCGCCAGCAGCTTGGGTGGGACTAGCGGGGCCTACGAGCAGTACTTC. Combining the CDR3 with reference TRBV5-1 and TRBJ2-7 gives the whole variable domain KAGVTQTPRYLIKTRGQQVTLSCSPISGHRSVSWYQQTPGQGLQFLFEYFSETQRNKGNFPGRFSGRQFSNSRSEMNVSTLELGDSALYLCASSLGGTSGAYEQYFGPGTRLTVT.

The chain carries TRBV10-1 and TRBJ2-3, with TRBD1 identical over 8 bases. V shed 2 bases and J 2 bases; nucleotides not matched to a gene: 3. The germline CDR1 and CDR2 sequences are WNHNN and SYGVQD (reference sequence). This CDR3 region has 15 residues. CDR3 DNA: TGCGCCAGCAGTGAGCGGGACAGGTTCACAGATACGCAGTATTTT. It is translated as CASSERDRFTDTQYF.

This chain joins TRBV25-1 and TRBJ2-7; a weak D match, TRBD2 (6 bases). The CDR3 runs 13 residues. Germline V gives CDR1 MGHDK, CDR2 SYGVNS. The germline V and J ends were trimmed by 10 bases and 0 bases, with 13 bases remaining between them. CDR3 sequence (DNA): TGTGCCACCGATAGCGGCAGCTCCTACGAGCAGTACTTC. This sequence encodes CATDSGSSYEQYF.

The V gene is TRBV4-1, the J gene TRBJ2-5; 12 positions match TRBD1. Unmatched junction bases numbered 5, after V lost 1 base and J lost 5 bases. The CDR3 sequence is 16 residues long. CDR1 MGHRA and CDR2 YSYEKL come from the germline V gene. The chain's CDR3 is CASSQGRDRGPETQYF. The CDR3 bases are TGCGCCAGCAGCCAAGGCCGGGACAGGGGGCCGGAGACCCAGTACTTC.

The genes are TRBV7-9 and TRBJ2-1; weak D call: TRBD1 (5 bases). Germline CDR1 is SEHNR and CDR2 is FQNEAQ (reference sequence). The ends were cut back, 1 base at V and 5 bases at J, with 12 bases in the middle. The CDR3 spans 15 residues. CDR3 coding DNA: TGTGCCAGCAGCTTAGTTACAGGTGTCCACAATGAGCAGTTCTTC. Protein sequence: CASSLVTGVHNEQFF.

The chain has TRBV5-1 and TRBJ2-2, with TRBD2 matching over 7 bases. V lost 7 bases to trimming and J lost 4 bases; unmatched junction nucleotides: 7. This CDR3 region has 14 residues. CDR1 and CDR2 from the germline V gene are SGHRS and YFSETQ. CDR3 amino acids: CASGRGSGTGELFF. The CDR3 DNA sequence: TGCGCCAGCGGACGCGGGAGCGGCACCGGGGAGCTGTTTTTT.